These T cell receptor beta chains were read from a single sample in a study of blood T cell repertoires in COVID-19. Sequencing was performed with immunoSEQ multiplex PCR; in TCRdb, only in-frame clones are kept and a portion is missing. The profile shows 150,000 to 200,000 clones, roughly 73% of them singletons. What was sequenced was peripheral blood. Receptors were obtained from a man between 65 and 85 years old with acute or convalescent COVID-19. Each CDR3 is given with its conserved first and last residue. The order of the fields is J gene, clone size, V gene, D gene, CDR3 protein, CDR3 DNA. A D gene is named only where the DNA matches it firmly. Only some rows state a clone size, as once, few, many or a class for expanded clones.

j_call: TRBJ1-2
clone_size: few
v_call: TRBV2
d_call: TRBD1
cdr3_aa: CASTRDRGDGYTF
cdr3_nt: TGTGCCAGCACCAGGGACAGGGGAGATGGCTACACCTTC

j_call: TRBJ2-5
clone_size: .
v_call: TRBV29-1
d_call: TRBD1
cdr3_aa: CSAPGTGLETQYF
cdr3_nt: TGCAGCGCCCCCGGGACAGGGTTAGAGACCCAGTACTTC

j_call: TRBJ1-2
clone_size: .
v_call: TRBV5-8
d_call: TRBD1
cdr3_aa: CASRPTPGQGPLAYGYTF
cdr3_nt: TGTGCCAGCAGACCAACACCGGGACAGGGGCCCCTAGCCTATGGCTACACCTTC

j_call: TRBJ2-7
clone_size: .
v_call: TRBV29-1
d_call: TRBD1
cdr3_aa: CSGGQGGNEQYF
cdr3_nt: TGCAGCGGTGGACAGGGGGGCAACGAGCAGTACTTC

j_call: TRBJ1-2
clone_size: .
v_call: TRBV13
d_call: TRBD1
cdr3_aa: CASSPSRQGIFYGYTF
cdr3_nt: TGTGCCAGCAGCCCCAGCCGACAGGGTATTTTTTATGGCTACACCTTC

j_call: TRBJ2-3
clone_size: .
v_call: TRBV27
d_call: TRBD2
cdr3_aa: CASSSSGVPGDTQYF
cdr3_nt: TGTGCCAGCAGTTCAAGCGGGGTCCCGGGGGATACGCAGTATTTT

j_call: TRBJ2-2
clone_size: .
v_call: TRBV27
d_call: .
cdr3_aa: CASIEGNTGELFF
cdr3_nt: TGTGCCAGCATCGAGGGAAACACCGGGGAGCTGTTTTTT

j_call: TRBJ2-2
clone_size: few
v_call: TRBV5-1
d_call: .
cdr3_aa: CASSYQGNTGELFF
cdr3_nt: TGCGCCAGCAGCTACCAGGGGAACACCGGGGAGCTGTTTTTT

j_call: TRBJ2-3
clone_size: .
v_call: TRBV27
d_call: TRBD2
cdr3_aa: CASSLPPVLAGRTDTQYF
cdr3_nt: TGTGCCAGCAGTTTACCACCCGTACTAGCGGGGCGCACAGATACGCAGTATTTT

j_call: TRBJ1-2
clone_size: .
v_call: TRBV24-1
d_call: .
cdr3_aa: CATFSGPLRDF
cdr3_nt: TGTGCCACCTTTTCAGGGCCCTTAAGGGACTTC

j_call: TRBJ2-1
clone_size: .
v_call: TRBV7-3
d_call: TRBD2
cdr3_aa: CASSHTGGYSYNEQFF
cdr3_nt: TGTGCCAGCAGCCACACGGGGGGATACTCCTACAATGAGCAGTTCTTC

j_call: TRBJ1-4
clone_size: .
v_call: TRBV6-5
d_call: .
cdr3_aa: CAISTAATNEKLFF
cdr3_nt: TGTGCCATCTCGACAGCCGCAACTAATGAAAAACTGTTTTTT

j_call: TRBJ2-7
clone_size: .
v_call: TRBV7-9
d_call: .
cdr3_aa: CASSLVQAYSYEQYF
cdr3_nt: TGTGCCAGCAGCTTAGTACAGGCGTACTCCTACGAGCAGTACTTC

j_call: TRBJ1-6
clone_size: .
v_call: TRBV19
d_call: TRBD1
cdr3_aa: CASSTLGQGDSPLHF
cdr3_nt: TGTGCCAGTAGTACCCTGGGACAGGGCGATTCACCCCTCCACTTT

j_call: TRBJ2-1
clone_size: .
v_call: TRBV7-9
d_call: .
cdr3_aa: CASSAPVEDEQFF
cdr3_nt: TGTGCCAGCAGCGCCCCGGTTGAAGATGAGCAGTTCTTC

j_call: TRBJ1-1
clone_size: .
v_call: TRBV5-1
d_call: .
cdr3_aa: CASSLEGGRNTEAFF
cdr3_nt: TGCGCCAGCAGCTTGGAGGGAGGGCGGAACACTGAAGCTTTCTTT

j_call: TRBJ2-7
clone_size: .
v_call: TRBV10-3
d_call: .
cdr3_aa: CAPVSYEQYF
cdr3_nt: TGTGCCCCGGTCTCCTACGAGCAGTACTTC

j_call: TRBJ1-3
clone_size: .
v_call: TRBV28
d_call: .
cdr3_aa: CASSPGGGPVGNTIYF
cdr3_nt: TGTGCCAGCAGCCCCGGGGGGGGCCCCGTTGGAAACACCATATATTTT

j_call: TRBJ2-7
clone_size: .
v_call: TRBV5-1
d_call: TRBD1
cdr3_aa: CASSSRDRGVYEQYF
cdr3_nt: TGCGCCAGCAGCTCTCGGGACAGGGGGGTCTACGAGCAGTACTTC

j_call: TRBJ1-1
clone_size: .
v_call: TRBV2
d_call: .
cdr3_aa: CASREQGVNTEAFF
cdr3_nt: TGTGCCAGCAGGGAACAGGGCGTAAACACTGAAGCTTTCTTT

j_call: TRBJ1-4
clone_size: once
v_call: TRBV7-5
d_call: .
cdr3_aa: CVRSRRGITNEKLFF
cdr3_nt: TGTGTCAGAAGCCGCCGGGGTATAACTAATGAAAAACTGTTTTTT

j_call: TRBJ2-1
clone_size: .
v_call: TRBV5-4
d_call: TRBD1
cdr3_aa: CASSLEDRVYNEQFF
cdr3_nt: TGTGCCAGCAGCTTGGAGGACAGGGTGTACAATGAGCAGTTCTTC

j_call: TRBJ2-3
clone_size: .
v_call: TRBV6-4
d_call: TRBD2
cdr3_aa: CASSDGRGATDTQYF
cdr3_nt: TGTGCCAGCAGTGACGGGCGGGGGGCCACAGATACGCAGTATTTT

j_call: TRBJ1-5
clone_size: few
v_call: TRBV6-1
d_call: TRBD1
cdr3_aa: CASSDWTGPHLGSNQPQHF
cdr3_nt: TGTGCCAGCAGTGACTGGACAGGGCCCCACCTGGGGAGCAATCAGCCCCAGCATTTT

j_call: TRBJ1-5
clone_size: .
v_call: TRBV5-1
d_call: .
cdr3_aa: CASSLNGGEYQPQHF
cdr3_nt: TGCGCCAGCAGCTTGAATGGAGGGGAGTATCAGCCCCAGCATTTT

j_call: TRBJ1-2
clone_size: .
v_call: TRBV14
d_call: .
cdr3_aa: CASSFGDSNYGYTF
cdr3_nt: TGTGCCAGCAGCTTCGGGGACTCTAACTATGGCTACACCTTC

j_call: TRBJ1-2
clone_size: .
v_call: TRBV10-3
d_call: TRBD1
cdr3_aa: CAISVTGVGYTF
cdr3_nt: TGTGCCATCAGTGTAACAGGGGTTGGCTACACCTTC

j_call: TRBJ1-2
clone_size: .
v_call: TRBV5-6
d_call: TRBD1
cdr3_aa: CASSGAGTGGNYGYTF
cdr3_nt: TGTGCCAGCAGCGGAGCCGGGACAGGGGGCAACTATGGCTACACCTTC

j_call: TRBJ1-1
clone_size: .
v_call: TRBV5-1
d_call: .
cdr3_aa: CASSPTGQENTEAFF
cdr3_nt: TGCGCCAGCAGCCCGACGGGACAAGAGAACACTGAAGCTTTCTTT

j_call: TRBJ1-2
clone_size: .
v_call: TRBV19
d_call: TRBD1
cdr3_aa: CASSLRDRGANYGYTF
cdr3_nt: TGTGCCAGTAGCCTCCGGGACAGGGGGGCTAACTATGGCTACACCTTC

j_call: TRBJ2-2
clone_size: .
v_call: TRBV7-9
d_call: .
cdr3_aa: CASRTSRDPMTGELFF
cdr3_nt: TGTGCCAGCAGGACCAGTCGGGATCCTATGACCGGGGAGCTGTTTTTT

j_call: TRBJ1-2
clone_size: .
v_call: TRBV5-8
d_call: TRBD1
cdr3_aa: CASSHGQGPNYGYTF
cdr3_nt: TGTGCCAGCAGCCATGGACAGGGTCCTAACTATGGCTACACCTTC

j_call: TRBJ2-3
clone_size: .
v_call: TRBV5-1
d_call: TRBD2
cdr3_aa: CASSPRQTSGISTDTQYF
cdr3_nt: TGCGCCAGCAGCCCGCGACAGACTAGCGGGATAAGCACAGATACGCAGTATTTT